The rows below give T cell receptor beta chains drawn from one sample of a study of T-cell memory formation after mild COVID-19. Using its own MiXCR run on the 5' RACE reads, TCRdb lists one record per CDR3 protein. This table holds some 450,000 distinct CDR3 sequences, about a sixth found once. Input material: PBMCs or a T cell subset sorted from them (not recorded which). These TCRs come from a man aged 18 to 35 who had mild COVID-19 (a few samples of this study predate the infection). Cell type and time point are not known. Both conserved end residues are part of each CDR3. The D gene is left open where the match is weak. Expanded clones are given a class, and other clones once, few, many or no size at all.

j_gene: TRBJ2-4; v_gene: TRBV7-2; abundance: .; d_gene: .; CDR3aa: CASSSKAKNIQYF; CDR3nt: TGTGCCAGCAGCTCAAAAGCCAAAAACATTCAGTACTTC
j_gene: TRBJ1-1; v_gene: TRBV5-1; abundance: .; d_gene: .; CDR3aa: CASSLWENTEAFF; CDR3nt: TGCGCCAGCAGCTTGTGGGAGAACACTGAAGCTTTCTTT
j_gene: TRBJ2-2; v_gene: TRBV7-8; abundance: few; d_gene: .; CDR3aa: CASLHDRTGELFF; CDR3nt: TGTGCCAGCCTGCACGACAGGACCGGGGAGCTGTTTTTT
j_gene: TRBJ1-1; v_gene: TRBV6-5; abundance: .; d_gene: .; CDR3aa: CASSYRGRNTEAFF; CDR3nt: TGTGCCAGCAGTTACAGAGGGAGGAACACTGAAGCTTTCTTT
j_gene: TRBJ1-6; v_gene: TRBV7-9; abundance: .; d_gene: .; CDR3aa: CASTNPIRGPNSPLHF; CDR3nt: TGTGCCAGCACCAATCCCATTCGTGGGCCTAATTCACCCCTCCACTTT
j_gene: TRBJ2-1; v_gene: TRBV20-1; abundance: few; d_gene: .; CDR3aa: CSARAGAPSYNEQFF; CDR3nt: TGCAGTGCTAGAGCAGGGGCCCCCTCCTACAATGAGCAGTTCTTC
j_gene: TRBJ2-1; v_gene: TRBV2; abundance: .; d_gene: TRBD1; CDR3aa: CASSGTGTPNEQFF; CDR3nt: TGTGCCAGCAGTGGGACAGGGACCCCCAATGAGCAGTTCTTC
j_gene: TRBJ2-5; v_gene: TRBV5-1; abundance: few; d_gene: TRBD2; CDR3aa: CASSLTLAGVTLGRETQYF; CDR3nt: TGCGCCAGCAGCCTCACCCTAGCGGGGGTCACCCTCGGGCGTGAGACCCAGTACTTC
j_gene: TRBJ1-3; v_gene: TRBV10-3; abundance: many; d_gene: TRBD1; CDR3aa: CAISRSGQGDTIYF; CDR3nt: TGTGCCATCAGTCGCTCGGGACAGGGAGACACCATATATTTT
j_gene: TRBJ2-3; v_gene: TRBV7-8; abundance: .; d_gene: TRBD2; CDR3aa: CASSFRRGLAGSTDTQYF; CDR3nt: TGTGCCAGCAGCTTTAGGCGGGGACTAGCGGGGAGCACAGATACGCAGTATTTT
j_gene: TRBJ2-3; v_gene: TRBV7-9; abundance: few; d_gene: .; CDR3aa: CASSSQAGRRADTQYF; CDR3nt: TGTGCCAGCAGCTCTCAGGCGGGGCGAAGGGCAGATACGCAGTATTTT
j_gene: TRBJ2-7; v_gene: TRBV12-3/TRBV12-4; abundance: .; d_gene: TRBD1; CDR3aa: CASSRTQTGVEYF; CDR3nt: TGTGCCAGCAGTAGAACCCAGACAGGGGTGGAGTACTTC
j_gene: TRBJ1-2; v_gene: TRBV5-1; abundance: few; d_gene: .; CDR3aa: CASKWGANLDGYTF; CDR3nt: TGCGCCAGCAAATGGGGGGCCAACCTGGATGGCTACACCTTC
j_gene: TRBJ2-2; v_gene: TRBV5-1; abundance: .; d_gene: .; CDR3aa: CASIKSPGANTGELFF; CDR3nt: TGCGCCAGCATCAAGAGCCCCGGGGCGAACACCGGGGAGCTGTTTTTT
j_gene: TRBJ1-2; v_gene: TRBV12-3/TRBV12-4; abundance: .; d_gene: .; CDR3aa: CASSQDRVYGYTF; CDR3nt: TGTGCCAGCAGTCAGGACAGAGTCTATGGCTACACCTTC
j_gene: TRBJ2-1; v_gene: TRBV2; abundance: few; d_gene: .; CDR3aa: CASSEPGVIYNEQFF; CDR3nt: TGTGCCAGCAGTGAGCCCGGGGTGATCTACAATGAGCAGTTCTTC
j_gene: TRBJ2-3; v_gene: TRBV20-1; abundance: .; d_gene: .; CDR3aa: CSARGTRLDTQYF; CDR3nt: TGCAGTGCTAGAGGAACTAGGCTAGATACGCAGTATTTT
j_gene: TRBJ2-3; v_gene: TRBV7-9; abundance: .; d_gene: .; CDR3aa: CASSPPADTQYF; CDR3nt: TGTGCCAGCAGCCCCCCAGCGGATACGCAGTATTTT
j_gene: TRBJ1-4; v_gene: TRBV5-1; abundance: .; d_gene: .; CDR3aa: CASSWGARNEKLFF; CDR3nt: TGCGCCAGCAGCTGGGGGGCCAGAAATGAAAAACTGTTTTTT
j_gene: TRBJ2-1; v_gene: TRBV11-2; abundance: .; d_gene: .; CDR3aa: CASRSSVYNEQFF; CDR3nt: TGTGCCAGCAGATCTAGCGTGTACAATGAGCAGTTCTTC
j_gene: TRBJ2-5; v_gene: TRBV7-2; abundance: .; d_gene: .; CDR3aa: CASSPSIRETQYF; CDR3nt: TGTGCCAGCAGCCCCTCCATTAGGGAGACCCAGTACTTC
j_gene: TRBJ2-1; v_gene: TRBV5-1; abundance: few; d_gene: TRBD1; CDR3aa: CASGQGYEQFF; CDR3nt: TGCGCCAGCGGACAGGGTTATGAGCAGTTCTTC
j_gene: TRBJ2-6; v_gene: TRBV5-1; abundance: many; d_gene: .; CDR3aa: CASSSSSGANVLTF; CDR3nt: TGTGCCAGCAGCTCGAGCTCTGGGGCCAACGTCCTGACTTTC
j_gene: TRBJ2-5; v_gene: TRBV24-1; abundance: few; d_gene: TRBD1; CDR3aa: CATSDPTGTGETQYF; CDR3nt: TGTGCCACCAGTGACCCAACCGGGACAGGGGAGACCCAGTACTTC
j_gene: TRBJ2-5; v_gene: TRBV6-5; abundance: .; d_gene: TRBD2; CDR3aa: CASETLLGGQETQYF; CDR3nt: TGTGCCAGCGAGACCTTACTCGGGGGGCAAGAGACCCAGTACTTC
j_gene: TRBJ1-5; v_gene: TRBV6-1; abundance: .; d_gene: .; CDR3aa: CASSDGQMINQPQHF; CDR3nt: TGTGCCAGCAGTGATGGCCAGATGATCAATCAGCCCCAGCATTTT
j_gene: TRBJ2-2; v_gene: TRBV27; abundance: few; d_gene: .; CDR3aa: CASSFQARAGTGELFF; CDR3nt: TGTGCCAGCAGTTTCCAAGCCAGGGCGGGCACCGGGGAGCTGTTTTTT
j_gene: TRBJ1-6; v_gene: TRBV2; abundance: many; d_gene: TRBD1; CDR3aa: CASSRQGENSPLHF; CDR3nt: TGTGCCAGCAGTCGACAGGGAGAAAATTCACCCCTCCACTTT
j_gene: TRBJ1-3; v_gene: TRBV10-3; abundance: many; d_gene: .; CDR3aa: CATLTGPIDTIYF; CDR3nt: TGTGCCACCTTGACGGGACCGATCGACACCATATATTTT
j_gene: TRBJ2-2; v_gene: TRBV5-4; abundance: .; d_gene: .; CDR3aa: CASSSQGGAGELFF; CDR3nt: TGTGCCAGCAGTTCGCAGGGGGGGGCCGGGGAGCTGTTTTTT
j_gene: TRBJ2-7; v_gene: TRBV3-1; abundance: .; d_gene: TRBD1; CDR3aa: CASTQTGLGYEQYF; CDR3nt: TGTGCCAGCACCCAGACAGGGTTGGGTTACGAGCAGTACTTC
j_gene: TRBJ1-1; v_gene: TRBV28; abundance: .; d_gene: .; CDR3aa: CASTEQENTEAFF; CDR3nt: TGTGCCAGCACCGAACAGGAGAACACTGAAGCTTTCTTT
j_gene: TRBJ2-3; v_gene: TRBV14; abundance: few; d_gene: TRBD2; CDR3aa: CASSQERTSGGPGDTQYF; CDR3nt: TGTGCCAGCAGCCAAGAAAGGACTAGCGGGGGGCCCGGAGATACGCAGTATTTT
j_gene: TRBJ1-1; v_gene: TRBV7-2; abundance: few; d_gene: .; CDR3aa: CASSLEPQGRNTEAFF; CDR3nt: TGTGCCAGCAGCTTAGAACCCCAGGGGCGAAATACTGAAGCTTTCTTT
j_gene: TRBJ1-5; v_gene: TRBV28; abundance: .; d_gene: TRBD1; CDR3aa: CASSLGLGQGIGQPQHF; CDR3nt: TGTGCCAGCAGTTTAGGCCTGGGACAGGGAATAGGTCAGCCCCAGCATTTT
j_gene: TRBJ2-7; v_gene: TRBV6-1; abundance: many; d_gene: TRBD2; CDR3aa: CASIRAGGYEQYF; CDR3nt: TGTGCCAGCATTCGGGCGGGGGGCTACGAGCAGTACTTC
j_gene: TRBJ2-3; v_gene: TRBV27; abundance: .; d_gene: .; CDR3aa: CASSPGLVASTDTQYF; CDR3nt: TGTGCCAGCAGTCCAGGACTGGTTGCTAGCACAGATACGCAGTATTTT
j_gene: TRBJ2-3; v_gene: TRBV30; abundance: .; d_gene: .; CDR3aa: CAWSVKVRSRTDTQYF; CDR3nt: TGTGCCTGGAGTGTAAAGGTCAGGTCCCGCACAGATACGCAGTATTTT
j_gene: TRBJ2-7; v_gene: TRBV7-2; abundance: few; d_gene: TRBD1; CDR3aa: CASSFRDRVSSEQYF; CDR3nt: TGTGCCAGCAGCTTCCGGGACAGGGTGTCCTCCGAGCAGTACTTC
j_gene: TRBJ1-1; v_gene: TRBV9; abundance: few; d_gene: .; CDR3aa: CASSGQAHVGTEAFF; CDR3nt: TGTGCCAGCAGCGGACAGGCACATGTGGGGACTGAAGCTTTCTTT
j_gene: TRBJ1-1; v_gene: TRBV12-3/TRBV12-4; abundance: .; d_gene: .; CDR3aa: CASSNTVATEAFF; CDR3nt: TGTGCCAGCAGTAATACAGTCGCCACTGAAGCTTTCTTT
j_gene: TRBJ1-2; v_gene: TRBV6-5; abundance: few; d_gene: .; CDR3aa: CASRPKRVVAIDTF; CDR3nt: TGTGCCAGCAGACCGAAACGGGTTGTCGCTATAGACACCTTC
j_gene: TRBJ2-7; v_gene: TRBV27; abundance: many; d_gene: .; CDR3aa: CASSLDTTYEQYF; CDR3nt: TGTGCCAGCAGTTTAGACACGACCTACGAGCAGTACTTC
j_gene: TRBJ1-1; v_gene: TRBV7-6; abundance: few; d_gene: TRBD1; CDR3aa: CASGQGESTEAFF; CDR3nt: TGTGCCAGCGGACAGGGGGAAAGCACTGAAGCTTTCTTT
j_gene: TRBJ2-7; v_gene: TRBV4-1; abundance: few; d_gene: TRBD1; CDR3aa: CASSPMGQTYEQYF; CDR3nt: TGCGCCAGCAGCCCCATGGGACAGACCTACGAGCAGTACTTC
j_gene: TRBJ1-1; v_gene: TRBV4-1; abundance: .; d_gene: .; CDR3aa: CASSQDRGYPAFF; CDR3nt: TGCGCCAGCAGCCAAGATCGAGGTTACCCAGCTTTCTTT
j_gene: TRBJ2-2; v_gene: TRBV6-1; abundance: many; d_gene: .; CDR3aa: CASSEPNTGELFF; CDR3nt: TGTGCCAGCAGTGAACCAAACACCGGGGAGCTGTTTTTT
j_gene: TRBJ2-5; v_gene: TRBV11-2; abundance: .; d_gene: TRBD2; CDR3aa: CASSQRTSGGHQETQYF; CDR3nt: TGTGCCAGCAGCCAAAGGACTAGCGGGGGACATCAAGAGACCCAGTACTTC
j_gene: TRBJ2-1; v_gene: TRBV5-1; abundance: .; d_gene: TRBD2; CDR3aa: CASSLGASSGGGNEQFF; CDR3nt: TGCGCCAGCAGCCTGGGGGCCTCTAGCGGGGGTGGTAATGAGCAGTTCTTC